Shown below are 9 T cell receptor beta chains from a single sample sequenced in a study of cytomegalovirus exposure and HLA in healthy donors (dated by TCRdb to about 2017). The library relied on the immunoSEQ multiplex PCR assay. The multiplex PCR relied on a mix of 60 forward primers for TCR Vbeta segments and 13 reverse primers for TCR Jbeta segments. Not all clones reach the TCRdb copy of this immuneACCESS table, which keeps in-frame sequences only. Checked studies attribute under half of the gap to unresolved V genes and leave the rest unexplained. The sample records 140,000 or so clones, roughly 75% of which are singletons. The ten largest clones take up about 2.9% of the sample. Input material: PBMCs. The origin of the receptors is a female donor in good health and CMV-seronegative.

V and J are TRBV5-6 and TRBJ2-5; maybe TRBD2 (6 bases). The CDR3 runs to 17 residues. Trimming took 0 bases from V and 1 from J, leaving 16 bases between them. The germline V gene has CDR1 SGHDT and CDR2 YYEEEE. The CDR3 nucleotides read TGTGCCAGCAGCTTGGTTAAGGGGAGGTTTGGCCAAGAGACCCAGTACTTC. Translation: CASSLVKGRFGQETQYF.

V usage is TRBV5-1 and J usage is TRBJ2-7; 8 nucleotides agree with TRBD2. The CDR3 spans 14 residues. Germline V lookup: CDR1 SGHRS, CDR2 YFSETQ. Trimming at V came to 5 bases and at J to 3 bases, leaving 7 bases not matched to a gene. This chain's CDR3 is CASSHSGAHYEQYF. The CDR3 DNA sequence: TGCGCCAGCAGTCATAGCGGGGCCCACTACGAGCAGTACTTC.

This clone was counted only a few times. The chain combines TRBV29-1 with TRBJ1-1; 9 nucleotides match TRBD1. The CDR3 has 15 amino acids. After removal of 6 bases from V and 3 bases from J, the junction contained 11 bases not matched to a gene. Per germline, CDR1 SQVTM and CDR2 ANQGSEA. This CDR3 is CSVPGTGGLHTEAFF. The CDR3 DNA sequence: TGCAGCGTGCCGGGAACAGGGGGCTTACACACTGAAGCTTTCTTT.

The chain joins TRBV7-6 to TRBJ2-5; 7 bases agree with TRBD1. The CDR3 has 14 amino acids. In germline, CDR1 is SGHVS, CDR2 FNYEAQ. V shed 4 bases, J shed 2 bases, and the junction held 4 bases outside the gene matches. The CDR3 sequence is CASSWGTVQETQYF. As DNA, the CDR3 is TGTGCCAGCAGCTGGGGGACAGTTCAAGAGACCCAGTACTTC.

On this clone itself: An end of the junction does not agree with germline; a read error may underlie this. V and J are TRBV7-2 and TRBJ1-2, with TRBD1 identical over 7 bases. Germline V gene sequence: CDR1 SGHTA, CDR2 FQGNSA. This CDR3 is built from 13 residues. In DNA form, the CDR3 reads TGTGCCAGCAGCTTAAGGACAGGCGATGGCTACCCCTTC. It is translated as CASSLRTGDGYPF.

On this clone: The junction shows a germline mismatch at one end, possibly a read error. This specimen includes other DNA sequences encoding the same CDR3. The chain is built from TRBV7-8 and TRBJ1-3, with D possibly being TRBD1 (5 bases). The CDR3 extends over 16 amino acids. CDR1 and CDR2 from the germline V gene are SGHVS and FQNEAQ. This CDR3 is CASSAAGGTSGNTIYF. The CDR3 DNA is TGCGCCAGCAGCGCAGCGGGGGGGACGTCTGGAAACACCATATATTTT. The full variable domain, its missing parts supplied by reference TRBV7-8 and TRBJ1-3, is GAGVSQSPRYKVAKRGQDVALRCDPISGHVSLFWYQQALGQGPEFLTYFQNEAQLDKSGLPSDRFFAERPEGSVSTLKIQRTQQEDSAVYLCASSAAGGTSGNTIYFGEGSWLTVV.

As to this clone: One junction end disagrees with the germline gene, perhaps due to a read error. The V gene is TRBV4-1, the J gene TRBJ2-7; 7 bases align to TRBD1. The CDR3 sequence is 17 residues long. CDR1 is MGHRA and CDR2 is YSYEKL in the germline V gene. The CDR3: CAGSQAVVGDSSYEQYF. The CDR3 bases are TGCGCCGGCAGCCAAGCCGTAGTAGGGGACAGCTCCTACGAGCAGTACTTC.

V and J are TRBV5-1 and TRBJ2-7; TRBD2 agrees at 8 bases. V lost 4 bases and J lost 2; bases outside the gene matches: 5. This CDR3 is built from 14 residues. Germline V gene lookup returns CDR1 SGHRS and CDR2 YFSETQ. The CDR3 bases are TGCGCCAGCAGCCAAACTAGCGGCCCCTACGAGCAGTACTTC. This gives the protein CASSQTSGPYEQYF.

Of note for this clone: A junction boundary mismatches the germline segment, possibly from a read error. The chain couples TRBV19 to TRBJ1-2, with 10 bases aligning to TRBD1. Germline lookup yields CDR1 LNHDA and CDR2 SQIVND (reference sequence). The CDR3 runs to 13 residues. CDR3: CASSDRGRRGYPF. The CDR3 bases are TGTGCCAGTAGTGACAGGGGGCGCCGGGGCTACCCCTTC.